The 4 T cell receptor beta chains below were found in one sample sequenced in a study of beta chain features in type 1 diabetes (dated by TCRdb to 2017 to 2018). The paper as a whole reports these results and caveats: In all four CD4+ subsets, TCRB CDR3 length was moderately but significantly shorter in type 1 diabetes patients.

These receptors' targets are unknown. The library was built by means of the immunoSEQ multiplex PCR assay. The entire amount of isolated RNA was reverse transcribed using the High Capacity cDNA Reverse Transcription Kit, so the sequenced TCRB transcripts were expressed ones. The immuneACCESS repertoire file appears here via TCRdb, limited to in-frame rearrangements. These files lack a portion of the clones; in checked studies, under half of the deficit traces to unresolved V genes, and the cause of the others is not known. This sample comprises around 260,000 clones, about a fifth of them detected only once. In total, the top ten clones hold roughly 0.028% of the sample. The sequenced sample was naive CD4+ T cells from blood. The cell subset or site label, as the study defines it: true naive CD4+ T cells. These TCRs come from a woman aged 40 to 50 with type 1 diabetes.

This clone was found a few times. The chain is built from TRBV15 and TRBJ2-2; no clear D gene. CDR1 is LNHNV and CDR2 is YYDKDF in the germline V gene (reference sequence). CDR3 length equals 13 residues. Trimming left V 3 bases short and J 2 bases short, with 4 bases between. The CDR3 DNA follows: TGTGCCACCAGCAGGCTAAACACCGGGGAGCTGTTTTTT. Translation gives CATSRLNTGELFF.

This clone has a handful of counts. In the same sample, other DNA sequences code for this CDR3. The rearrangement links TRBV30 to TRBJ1-1; possibly TRBD1 for D (5 bases). In germline, CDR1 is GTSNPN, CDR2 SVGIG (reference sequence). The CDR3 contains 13 residues. V lost 1 base and J 1 base, leaving 7 bases between the germline ends. CDR3 loop: CAWSGQGNTEAFF. The CDR3, as DNA: TGTGCCTGGAGTGGTCAGGGGAACACTGAAGCTTTCTTT.

To note about this clone: Distinct nucleotide sequences in the sample also encode this CDR3. The gene calls are TRBV11-2 and TRBJ2-5; possibly TRBD1 for D (6 bases). Between the trimmed V and J ends, which lost 1 base and 1 base, there was a span of 7 bases. Germline values: CDR1 SGHAT, CDR2 FQNNGV. The CDR3 contains 14 residues. The CDR3 sequence: CASSLGTVQETQYF. CDR3 coding DNA: TGTGCCAGCAGCTTAGGGACAGTCCAAGAGACCCAGTACTTC. The full variable domain, rest sourced from reference TRBV11-2 and TRBJ2-5, is EAGVAQSPRYKIIEKRQSVAFWCNPISGHATLYWYQQILGQGPKLLIQFQNNGVVDDSQLPKDRFSAERLKGVDSTLKIQPAKLEDSAVYLCASSLGTVQETQYFGPGTRLLVL.

The rearrangement uses TRBV30 and TRBJ2-2, with 7 positions matching TRBD1. The V gene end was trimmed by 2 bases and the J gene end by 5 bases; junction bases not matched to a gene: 8. Germline lookup yields CDR1 GTSNPN and CDR2 SVGIG (reference sequence). This CDR3 is built from 15 residues. CDR3: CAWSSRGQRTGELFF. CDR3 nucleotides: TGTGCCTGGAGTTCAAGGGGACAGAGAACCGGGGAGCTGTTTTTT.